These 20 T cell receptor beta chains came from one sample sequenced in a study of OX40 agonist ivuxolimab in advanced cancers. Only in-frame clones appear in the TCRdb table, and some are missing; sequencing was by immunoSEQ multiplex PCR. The data hold approximately 79,000 clones, with around 87% observed a single time. Source: CD4+ or CD8+ T cells sorted from blood, taken in a trial of the OX40 agonist ivuxolimab. These receptors came from an adult with an advanced solid tumor such as melanoma, head and neck, liver or kidney cancer.

This chain uses TRBV19 with TRBJ2-5; possibly TRBD1 for D (5 bases). The CDR3 covers 13 residues. CDR1 and CDR2 from the germline V gene are LNHDA and SQIVND (reference sequence). Trimming stripped 3 bases from V and 5 bases from J, with 10 bases between. The CDR3 bases are TGTGCCAGTAGTATTCAGGGTTCGGAGACCCAGTACTTC. Translation: CASSIQGSETQYF.

The chain recombines TRBV4-1 with TRBJ1-1, with unresolved D. Germline assignment: CDR1 MGHRA and CDR2 YSYEKL. This CDR3 has 16 amino acids. The V and J ends lost 6 bases and 0 bases respectively, with 17 bases between them. This CDR3 reads CASRYSSLGMNTEAFF. The CDR3, as DNA: TGCGCCAGCAGGTACAGTAGTTTGGGAATGAACACTGAAGCTTTCTTT.

This chain links TRBV25-1 with TRBJ2-1; a weak D match, TRBD2 (5 bases). CDR3 length equals 14 residues. V lost 5 bases and J lost 0, with 8 bases in between. Germline CDR1 and CDR2: MGHDK and SYGVNS. CDR3 loop: CASSTRSSYNEQFF. In nucleotides, the CDR3 is TGTGCCAGCAGTACTAGGAGCTCCTACAATGAGCAGTTCTTC.

The J gene is TRBJ1-4, the V gene TRBV4-1; 7 bases fit TRBD1. V lost 2 bases and J lost 3; bases outside the gene matches: 3. This CDR3 region has 15 residues. Germline CDR1 MGHRA, CDR2 YSYEKL. The CDR3 loop is CASSQSGQPNEKLFF. The CDR3 nucleotides are TGCGCCAGCAGCCAATCGGGACAGCCTAATGAAAAACTGTTTTTT.

The V call is TRBV29-1, the J call TRBJ2-3; possibly TRBD2 for D (7 bases). The V end was cut by 0 bases, the J end by 1 base, with 11 bases between. The CDR3 length is 15 residues. Germline assignment: CDR1 SQVTM and CDR2 ANQGSEA. DNA of the CDR3: TGCAGCGTTGAAGAAGGGGGGGTGGGCACAGATACGCAGTATTTT. Amino acids: CSVEEGGVGTDTQYF.

The CDR3 region is CASKRRQGRQETQYF. The CDR3 DNA reads TGTGCCAGCAAGCGACGACAGGGACGGCAAGAGACCCAGTACTTC. The chain uses TRBV2 and TRBJ2-5; 7 bases are a match to TRBD1. V dropped 7 bases and J dropped 2; count of bases not matched to a gene: 10. The CDR3 has 15 amino acids. Germline CDR1 reads SNHLY; CDR2 reads FYNNEI. The entire variable domain, with the rest obtained from reference TRBV2 and TRBJ2-5, is as follows: EPEVTQTPSHQVTQMGQEVILRCVPISNHLYFYWYRQILGQKVEFLVSFYNNEISEKSEIFDDQFSVERPDGSNFTLKIRSTKLEDSAMYFCASKRRQGRQETQYFGPGTRLLVL.

This chain joins TRBV19 and TRBJ1-5, with D hard to call. From germline, CDR1 is LNHDA and CDR2 SQIVND (reference sequence). V lost 2 bases and J 5 bases, leaving 7 bases between the germline ends. The CDR3 covers 13 residues. CDR3: CASSINSHQPQHF. CDR3 bases: TGTGCCAGTAGTATAAACAGCCATCAGCCCCAGCATTTT.

This chain connects TRBV11-2 to TRBJ2-7, with TRBD2 identical over 10 bases. The V gene's germline CDR1 is SGHAT and CDR2 FQNNGV. The CDR3 loop spans 15 amino acids. The ends lost 5 bases at V and 3 bases at J; junction bases unmatched: 7. Here the CDR3 reads CASSPIRLAGYEQYF. In DNA, the CDR3 is TGTGCCAGCAGCCCTATTCGACTAGCGGGCTACGAGCAGTACTTC.

The chain carries TRBV5-1 and TRBJ2-5; D is unclear. The CDR3 is 16 residues long. Looked up from germline, CDR1 is SGHRS and CDR2 is YFSETQ. Trimming stripped 0 bases from V and 0 bases from J, with 12 bases between. CDR3 sequence: CASSLGVLRYQETQYF. The CDR3 nucleotides are TGCGCCAGCAGCTTGGGGGTTCTTAGGTACCAAGAGACCCAGTACTTC.

The CDR3 loop is CASSPDRNTGELFF. CDR3 sequence (DNA): TGTGCCAGCTCCCCGGACAGAAACACCGGGGAGCTGTTTTTT. The V call is TRBV18, the J call TRBJ2-2; D is perhaps TRBD1 (6 bases). Germline V gives CDR1 KGHSH, CDR2 LQKENI. This CDR3 has 14 amino acids. Trimming took off 6 bases at V and 2 bases at J, with 10 bases between the two ends.

This clone was seen once. The chain uses TRBV11-2 and TRBJ1-5; D is perhaps TRBD1 (5 bases). CDR1 and CDR2 from the germline V gene are SGHAT and FQNNGV. The CDR3 is 13 amino acids. V shed 1 base and J shed 6 bases, with 7 bases lying between them. In nucleotides, the CDR3 is TGTGCCAGCAGCTTAGTTGGGGGTCAGCCCCAGCATTTT. It is translated as CASSLVGGQPQHF.

The rearrangement uses TRBV10-2 and TRBJ1-2; D is possibly TRBD1 (6 bases). CDR1 and CDR2 (germline): WSHSY, SAAADI. CDR3 size: 15 residues. V shed 3 bases and J shed 3 bases, with 14 bases lying between them. The CDR3 coding sequence is TGCGCCAGCAGTGACCCACAGGGTGGCGACTATGGCTACACCTTC. Translating it yields CASSDPQGGDYGYTF.

The gene calls are TRBV6-6 and TRBJ2-1; a possible D gene is TRBD2 (7 bases). From germline, CDR1 is MNHNY and CDR2 SVGAGI (reference sequence). With 6 bases removed from V and 4 bases from J, the gap between germline ends came to 13 bases. The CDR3 totals 14 residues. This CDR3 reads CASRRTRGYNEQFF. The CDR3 DNA is TGTGCCAGCAGACGGACTAGGGGGTACAATGAGCAGTTCTTC.

V gene TRBV4-1 combines with J gene TRBJ2-1; 12 bases line up with TRBD2. This CDR3 has 16 residues. V lost 4 bases, J lost 3 bases, and 4 bases stayed unmatched. CDR1 MGHRA and CDR2 YSYEKL come from the germline V gene. Here the CDR3 DNA reads TGCGCCAGCAGCCCACGACTAGCGGGAGTCTACAATGAGCAGTTCTTC. Protein: CASSPRLAGVYNEQFF.

V gene TRBV15 combines with J gene TRBJ1-4, with 7 bases matching TRBD1. J lost 6 bases, V lost 5 bases, and 12 bases had no gene match. This CDR3 contains 16 residues. Germline-derived CDR1 and CDR2 are LNHNV and YYDKDF (reference sequence). CDR3 in amino acids: CATSRYYRGRDEKLFF. CDR3 in DNA: TGTGCCACCAGCCGATACTACAGGGGACGAGATGAAAAACTGTTTTTT.

The chain recombines TRBV18 with TRBJ2-7; 8 positions match TRBD1. This CDR3 is 15 amino acids long. V trimming: 3 bases; J trimming: 5 bases; junction bases outside the gene matches: 9. The germline CDR1 and CDR2 sequences are KGHSH and LQKENI. This CDR3 reads CASSPGQGREDEQYF. DNA for the CDR3: TGTGCCAGCTCACCTGGACAGGGAAGGGAGGACGAGCAGTACTTC.

The chain joins TRBV5-8 to TRBJ2-7; 9 bases line up with TRBD1. This CDR3 comprises 14 residues. V gave up 3 bases and J gave up 4 bases; unmatched junction bases: 5. The germline CDR1 and CDR2 sequences are SGHTS and YDEGEE. CDR3 sequence (DNA): TGTGCCAGCAGCTCCTCGGGACAGGGTTACGAGCAGTACTTC. Its protein product is CASSSSGQGYEQYF.

The chain couples TRBV7-2 to TRBJ1-5; a possible D gene is TRBD1 (6 bases). Germline CDR1 and CDR2: SGHTA and FQGNSA. There are 17 residues in the CDR3. V shed 1 base and J shed 3 bases, with 16 bases lying between them. In DNA form, the CDR3 reads TGTGCCAGCAGCTTAGGTACAGGGAGGAATCCCAATCAGCCCCAGCATTTT. Encoded protein: CASSLGTGRNPNQPQHF.

This chain connects TRBV5-4 to TRBJ2-2; 8 nucleotides align to TRBD2. Germline V CDR1 and CDR2: SGHNT, YYREEE (reference sequence). This CDR3 is 16 amino acids long. The junction had 10 bases not matched to a gene; V was cut back by 4 bases and J by 5 bases. The CDR3: CASSIAGPRVTGELFF. CDR3 in DNA: TGTGCCAGCAGCATAGCGGGGCCTCGTGTGACCGGGGAGCTGTTTTTT.

The sample holds a few counts of this clone. The rearrangement links TRBV5-6 to TRBJ1-4; a possible D gene is TRBD1 (5 bases). Germline loops: CDR1 SGHDT, CDR2 YYEEEE. CDR3 size: 15 residues. V was cut by 4 bases and J by 0 bases, with 10 bases left in between. The CDR3 reads CASSRMGPTNEKLFF. DNA for the CDR3: TGTGCCAGCAGCCGGATGGGGCCAACTAATGAAAAACTGTTTTTT.